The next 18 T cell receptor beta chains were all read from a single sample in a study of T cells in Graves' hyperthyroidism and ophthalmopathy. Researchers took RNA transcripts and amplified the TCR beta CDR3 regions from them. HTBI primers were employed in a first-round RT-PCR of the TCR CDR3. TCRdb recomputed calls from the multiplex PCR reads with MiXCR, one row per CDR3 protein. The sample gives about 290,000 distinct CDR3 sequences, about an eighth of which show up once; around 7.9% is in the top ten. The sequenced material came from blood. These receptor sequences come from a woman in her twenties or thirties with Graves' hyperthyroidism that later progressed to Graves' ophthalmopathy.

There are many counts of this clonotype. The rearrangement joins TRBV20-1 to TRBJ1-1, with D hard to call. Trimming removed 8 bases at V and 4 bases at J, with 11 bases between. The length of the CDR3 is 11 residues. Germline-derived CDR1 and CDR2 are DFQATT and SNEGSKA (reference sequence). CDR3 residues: CSLDRSTEAFF. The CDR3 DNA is TGCAGTCTGGACCGGAGCACTGAAGCTTTCTTT.

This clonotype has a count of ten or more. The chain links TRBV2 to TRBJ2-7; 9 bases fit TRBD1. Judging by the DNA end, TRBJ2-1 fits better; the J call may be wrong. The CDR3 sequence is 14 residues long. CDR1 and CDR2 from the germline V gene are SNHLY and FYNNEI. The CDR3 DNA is TGTGCCAGCAGTGGGGAACAGGGGGCCTACGAGCAGTTCTTC. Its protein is CASSGEQGAYEQFF.

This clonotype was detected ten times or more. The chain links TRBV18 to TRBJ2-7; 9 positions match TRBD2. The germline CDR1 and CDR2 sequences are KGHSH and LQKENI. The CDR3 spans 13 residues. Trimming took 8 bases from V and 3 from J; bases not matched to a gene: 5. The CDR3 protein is CASRIAGDYEQYF. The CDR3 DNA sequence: TGTGCCAGCCGGATAGCGGGAGACTACGAGCAGTACTTC.

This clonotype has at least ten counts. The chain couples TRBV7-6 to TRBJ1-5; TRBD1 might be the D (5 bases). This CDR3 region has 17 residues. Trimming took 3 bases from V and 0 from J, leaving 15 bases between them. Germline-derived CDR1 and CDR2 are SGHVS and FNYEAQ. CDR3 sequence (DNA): TGTGCCAGCAGCTTCACGGTTAGCAGGGATAGCAATCAGCCCCAGCATTTT. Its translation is CASSFTVSRDSNQPQHF.

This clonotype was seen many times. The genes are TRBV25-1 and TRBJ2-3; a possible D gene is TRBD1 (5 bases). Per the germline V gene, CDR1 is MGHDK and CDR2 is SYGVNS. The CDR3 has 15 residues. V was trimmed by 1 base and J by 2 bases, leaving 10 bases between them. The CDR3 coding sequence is TGTGCCAGCAGTGAATGGGGCAGACCCACAGATACGCAGTATTTT. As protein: CASSEWGRPTDTQYF.

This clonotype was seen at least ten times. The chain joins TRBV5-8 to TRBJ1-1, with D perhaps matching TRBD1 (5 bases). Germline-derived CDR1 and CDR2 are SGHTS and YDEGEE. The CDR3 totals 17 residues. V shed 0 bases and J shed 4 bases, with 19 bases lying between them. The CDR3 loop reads CASSLERGRALGTEAFF. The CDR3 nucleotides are TGTGCCAGCAGCTTGGAGAGGGGTAGGGCTTTGGGCACTGAAGCTTTCTTT.

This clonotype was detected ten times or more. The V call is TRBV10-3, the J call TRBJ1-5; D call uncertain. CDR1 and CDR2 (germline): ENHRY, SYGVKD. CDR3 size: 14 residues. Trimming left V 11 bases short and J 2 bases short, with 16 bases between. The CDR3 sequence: CAAGRAGGNQPQHF. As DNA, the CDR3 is TGTGCCGCTGGGAGGGCCGGTGGCAATCAGCCCCAGCATTTT.

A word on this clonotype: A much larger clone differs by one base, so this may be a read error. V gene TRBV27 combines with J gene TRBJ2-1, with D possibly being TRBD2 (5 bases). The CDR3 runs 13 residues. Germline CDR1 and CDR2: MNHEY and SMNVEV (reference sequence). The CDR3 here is CASSPLVYSEQFF. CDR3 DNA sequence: TGTGCCAGCAGTCCACTAGTTTACAGTGAGCAGTTCTTC.

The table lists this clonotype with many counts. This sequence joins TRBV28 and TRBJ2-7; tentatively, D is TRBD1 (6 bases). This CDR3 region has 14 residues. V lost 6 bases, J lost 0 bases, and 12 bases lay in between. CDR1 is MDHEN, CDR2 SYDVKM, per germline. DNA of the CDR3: TGTGCCAGCAGGTGGGGACATTACTCCTACGAGCAGTACTTC. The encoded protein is CASRWGHYSYEQYF. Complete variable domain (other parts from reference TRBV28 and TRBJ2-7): DVKVTQSSRYLVKRTGEKVFLECVQDMDHENMFWYRQDPGLGLRLIYFSYDVKMKEKGDIPEGYSVSREKKERFSLILESASTNQTSMYLCASRWGHYSYEQYFGPGTRLTVT.

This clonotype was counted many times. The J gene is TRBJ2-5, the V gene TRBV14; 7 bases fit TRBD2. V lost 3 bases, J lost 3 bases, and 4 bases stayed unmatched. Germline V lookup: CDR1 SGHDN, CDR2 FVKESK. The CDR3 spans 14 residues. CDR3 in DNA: TGTGCCAGCAGCCATGGGCTAGCGGAAGAGACCCAGTACTTC. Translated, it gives CASSHGLAEETQYF.

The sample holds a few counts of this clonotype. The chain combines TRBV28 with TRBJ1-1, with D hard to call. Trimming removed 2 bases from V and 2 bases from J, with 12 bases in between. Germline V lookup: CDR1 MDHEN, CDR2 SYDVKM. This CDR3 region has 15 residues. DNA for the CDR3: TGTGCCAGCAGTTTAAGTACGCGGATTAACACTGAAGCTTTCTTT. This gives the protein CASSLSTRINTEAFF.

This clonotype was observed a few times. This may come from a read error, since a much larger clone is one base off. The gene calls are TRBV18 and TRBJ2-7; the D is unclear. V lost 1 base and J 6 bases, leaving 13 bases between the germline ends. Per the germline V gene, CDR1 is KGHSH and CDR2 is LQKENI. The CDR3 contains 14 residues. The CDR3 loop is CASSPQAAVCEQYF. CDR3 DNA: TGTGCCAGCTCACCACAGGCAGCCGTCTGCGAGCAGTACTTC.

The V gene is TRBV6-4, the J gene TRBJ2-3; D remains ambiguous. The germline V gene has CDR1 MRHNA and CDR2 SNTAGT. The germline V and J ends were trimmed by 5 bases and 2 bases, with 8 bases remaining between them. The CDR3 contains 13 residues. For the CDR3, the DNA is TGTGCCAGCAGTCTAGAACACACAGATACGCAGTATTTT. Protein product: CASSLEHTDTQYF.

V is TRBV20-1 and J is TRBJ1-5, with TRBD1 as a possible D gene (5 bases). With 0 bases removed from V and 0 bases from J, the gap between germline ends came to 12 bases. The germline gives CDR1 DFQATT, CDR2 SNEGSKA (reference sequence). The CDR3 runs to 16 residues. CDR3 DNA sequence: TGCAGTGCTAGAGATCCTAGGGGCCTTAGCAATCAGCCCCAGCATTTT. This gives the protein CSARDPRGLSNQPQHF.

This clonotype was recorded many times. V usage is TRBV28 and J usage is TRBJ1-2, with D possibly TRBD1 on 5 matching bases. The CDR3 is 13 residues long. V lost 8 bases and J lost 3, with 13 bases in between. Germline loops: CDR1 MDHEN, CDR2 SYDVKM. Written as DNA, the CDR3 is TGTGCCAGCGTTCCGGGACTGCACTATGGCTACACCTTC. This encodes CASVPGLHYGYTF.

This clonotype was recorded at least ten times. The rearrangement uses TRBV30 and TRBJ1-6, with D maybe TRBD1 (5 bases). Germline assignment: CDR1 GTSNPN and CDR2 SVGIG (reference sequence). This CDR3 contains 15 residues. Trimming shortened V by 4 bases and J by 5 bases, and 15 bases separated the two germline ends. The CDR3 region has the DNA TGTGCCTGGATGGGGGGATGGGGCGATAATTCACCCCTCCACTTT. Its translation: CAWMGGWGDNSPLHF.

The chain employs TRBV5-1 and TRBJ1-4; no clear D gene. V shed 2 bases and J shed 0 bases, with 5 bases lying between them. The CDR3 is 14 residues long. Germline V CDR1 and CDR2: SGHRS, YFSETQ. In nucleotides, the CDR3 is TGCGCCAGCAGCTTCTTTCCAACTAATGAAAAACTGTTTTTT. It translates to CASSFFPTNEKLFF.

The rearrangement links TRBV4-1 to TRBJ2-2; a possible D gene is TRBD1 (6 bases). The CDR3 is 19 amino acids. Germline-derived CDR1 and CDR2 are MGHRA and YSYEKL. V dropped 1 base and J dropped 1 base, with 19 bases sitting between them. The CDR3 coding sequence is TGCGCCAGCAGCCAAGGGGGGCGTGGCAGTCTCGTGAACACCGGGGAGCTGTTTTTT. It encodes CASSQGGRGSLVNTGELFF.